These 9 T cell receptor beta chains share one sample of origin, sequenced in a study of T-cell reconstitution after alpha-beta-depleted transplantation in children. The TCRbeta library incorporated unique molecular identifiers. One entry per CDR3 protein results from TCRdb running MiXCR on the PCR reads. The repertoire has roughly 500,000 distinct CDR3 sequences, around 12% of them found once; the top ten carry about 5.4%. This material consisted of PBMCs from the stem cell graft donor, taken from the stem cell graft. Receptors originate from a human donor who donated a stem cell graft to a child with combined immunodeficiency.

At least ten counts were recorded for this clonotype. CDR3 sequence: CSARDHRGLGEQYF. CDR3 nucleotides: TGCAGTGCTAGAGATCACCGGGGACTGGGCGAGCAGTACTTC. The chain employs TRBV20-1 and TRBJ2-7; TRBD2 might be the D (6 bases). The CDR3 covers 14 residues. Germline V lookup: CDR1 DFQATT, CDR2 SNEGSKA (reference sequence). Trimming cost V 0 bases and J 6 bases, with 15 bases left between them.

The chain joins TRBV5-4 to TRBJ2-1, with TRBD2 matching 8 bases. Germline trimming cut 4 bases from V and 6 bases from J; bases unmatched to any gene: 9. This CDR3 region has 15 residues. Germline CDR1 reads SGHNT; CDR2 reads YYREEE (reference sequence). The CDR3 here is CASSAGGAWGNEQFF. The CDR3 bases are TGTGCCAGCAGCGCCGGGGGGGCCTGGGGCAATGAGCAGTTCTTC.

This sequence joins TRBV18 and TRBJ2-1, with D perhaps matching TRBD1 (5 bases). This CDR3 contains 14 residues. V shed 3 bases and J shed 2 bases, with 8 bases lying between them. The germline V gene encodes CDR1 KGHSH and CDR2 LQKENI. DNA for the CDR3: TGTGCCAGCTCACCCAGGGTGGCCTACAATGAGCAGTTCTTC. Translated, it gives CASSPRVAYNEQFF. Full variable domain (rest looked up from reference TRBV18 and TRBJ2-1): NAGVMQNPRHLVRRRGQEARLRCSPMKGHSHVYWYRQLPEEGLKFMVYLQKENIIDESGMPKERFSAEFPKEGPSILRIQQVVRGDSAAYFCASSPRVAYNEQFFGPGTRLTVL.

This clonotype occurred a few times. The rearrangement uses TRBV29-1 and TRBJ2-5, with D possibly matching TRBD1 (6 bases). From germline, CDR1 is SQVTM and CDR2 ANQGSEA. The germline V and J ends were trimmed by 4 bases and 5 bases, with 11 bases remaining between them. This CDR3 contains 12 residues. The CDR3 nucleotides read TGCAGCGTTGGAACCCAGGGGGAGACCCAGTACTTC. As protein: CSVGTQGETQYF.

This clonotype was observed a few times. In nucleotides, the CDR3 is TGCAGTGCAAATACGGGACATCTTAACTATGGCTACACCTTC. Encoded protein: CSANTGHLNYGYTF. The chain has TRBV20-1 and TRBJ1-2, with D tentatively TRBD1 (6 bases). The CDR3 has 14 amino acids. V gave up 6 bases and J gave up 1 base, with 15 bases separating them. Germline assignment: CDR1 DFQATT and CDR2 SNEGSKA (reference sequence).

Many counts were recorded for this clonotype. This chain uses TRBV5-1 with TRBJ2-7; D is uncertain. Germline values: CDR1 SGHRS, CDR2 YFSETQ. Deletions cut 4 bases from V and 2 bases from J, with 13 bases between. The CDR3 is made up of 14 amino acids. Here the CDR3 reads CASSTLGLTYEQYF. CDR3 coding DNA: TGCGCCAGCAGCACCCTAGGGCTGACCTACGAGCAGTACTTC.

This clonotype has more than one count but fewer than ten. The chain uses TRBV7-9 and TRBJ2-2; 9 nucleotides align to TRBD2. The CDR3 length is 14 residues. From germline, CDR1 is SEHNR and CDR2 FQNEAQ (reference sequence). J gave up 9 bases and V 3 bases, and 5 bases lay outside the gene matches. The CDR3 nucleotides read TGTGCCAGCAGCTTTGTAGCGGGAGACAGGGAGCTGTTTTTT. Translating gives CASSFVAGDRELFF.

This clonotype was counted only a few times. The chain recombines TRBV12-3 or TRBV12-4 with TRBJ2-3, with 8 nucleotides matching TRBD1. This CDR3 spans 15 amino acids. V gave up 6 bases and J gave up 6 bases; unmatched junction bases: 11. CDR3 protein: CASSQTRTGYDTQYF. DNA of the CDR3: TGTGCCAGCAGCCAGACTCGGACAGGGTACGATACGCAGTATTTT.

This clonotype occurred a few times. The chain is built from TRBV9 and TRBJ2-1; 11 bases are shared with TRBD2. V was pared by 4 bases and J by 9 bases, with 12 bases of the junction left unmatched. The germline V gene encodes CDR1 SGDLS and CDR2 YYNGEE. This CDR3 spans 16 amino acids. The CDR3 DNA reads TGTGCCAGCAGCACCCGTAGCGGGAGGGCCAAAGGTGAGCAGTTCTTC. It yields the protein CASSTRSGRAKGEQFF.